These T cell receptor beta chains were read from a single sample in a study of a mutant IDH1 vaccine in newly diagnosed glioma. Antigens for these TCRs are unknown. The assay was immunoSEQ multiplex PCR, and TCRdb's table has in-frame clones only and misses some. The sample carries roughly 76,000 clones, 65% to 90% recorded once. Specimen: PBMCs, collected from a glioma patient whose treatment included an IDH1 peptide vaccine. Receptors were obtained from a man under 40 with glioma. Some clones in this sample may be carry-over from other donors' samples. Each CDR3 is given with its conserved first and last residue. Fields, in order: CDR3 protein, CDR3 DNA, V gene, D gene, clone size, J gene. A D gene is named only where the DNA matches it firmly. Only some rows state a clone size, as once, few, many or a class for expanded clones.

CASSLDSYNEQFF TGCGCCAGCAGCTTGGACAGTTACAATGAGCAGTTCTTC TRBV5-1 NA few TRBJ2-1
CASRQGYEQYF TGTGCCAGCAGACAGGGCTACGAGCAGTACTTC TRBV2 NA NA TRBJ2-7
CASRPRASSYEQYF TGTGCCAGTAGGCCCAGGGCGAGCTCCTACGAGCAGTACTTC TRBV19 NA NA TRBJ2-7
CASSPGDRYNEQFF TGTGCCAGCTCACCAGGGGACAGGTACAATGAGCAGTTCTTC TRBV18 TRBD1 few TRBJ2-1
CASSQVRAGSGEQYF TGTGCCAGCAGCCAAGTTAGGGCGGGGTCCGGCGAGCAGTACTTC TRBV14 NA NA TRBJ2-7
CASSPRRSLQETQYF TGTGCCAGCTCACCACGGCGGAGCCTACAGGAGACCCAGTACTTC TRBV18 NA NA TRBJ2-5
CASSELGQNYGYTF TGTGCCAGCAGCGAATTGGGACAGAACTATGGCTACACCTTC TRBV2 TRBD1 medium-sized TRBJ1-2
CASSLAGGDAFF TGTGCCAGCAGCTTAGCAGGGGGCGATGCTTTCTTT TRBV7-9 TRBD1 few TRBJ1-1
CASSDRTGPTDTQYF TGTGCCAGCAGTGATAGGACAGGGCCCACAGATACGCAGTATTTT TRBV6-1 TRBD1 NA TRBJ2-3
CASSILVTGVAGSDTQYF TGTGCCAGTAGTATCTTGGTGACAGGAGTAGCGGGAAGTGATACGCAGTATTTT TRBV19 TRBD2 once TRBJ2-3
CASSPSRGTQYF TGTGCCAGCTCACCATCCCGGGGTACGCAGTATTTT TRBV18 NA NA TRBJ2-3